Following are 20 T cell receptor beta chains from one sample sequenced in a study of regulatory T cells in long-lasting Graves disease. HTBI primers from iRepertoire and Arm-PCR of CDR3 regions yielded the TCR beta libraries. TCRdb ran MiXCR on the multiplex PCR reads and lists one entry per CDR3 protein. The sample contains some 340,000 distinct CDR3 sequences, roughly 10% of which appear only once. Regarding time point: newly diagnosed GD, antithyroid drugs for less than 3 months. PBMC RNA was the source of the TCR library. The same sample was also used in a study of T cells in Graves' hyperthyroidism and ophthalmopathy.

The sequencing here drew on peripheral blood mononuclear cells (PBMCs), taken at new diagnosis, from a patient treated with antithyroid drugs. The receptors stem from a woman aged 18 to 35 with Graves disease.

Many counts were recorded for this clonotype. The chain joins TRBV6-2 or TRBV6-3 to TRBJ2-5; a possible D gene is TRBD2 (6 bases). Deletions cut 0 bases from V and 4 bases from J, with 18 bases between. The CDR3 covers 17 residues. The germline gives CDR1 MNHEY, CDR2 SVGEGT. The CDR3 spells CASSYSGRMGGAETQYF. The CDR3 DNA follows: TGTGCCAGCAGTTACTCGGGCAGGATGGGGGGAGCAGAGACCCAGTACTTC.

The gene calls are TRBV6-1 and TRBJ1-2; TRBD1 agrees at 9 bases. The CDR3 runs 16 residues. Germline-derived CDR1 and CDR2 are MNHNS and SASEGT. V was clipped by 1 base and J by 3 bases; unmatched bases: 6. The CDR3, as DNA: TGTGCCAGCAGTGAAGACGGCCGGACAGGGGACTATGGCTACACCTTC. The encoded protein is CASSEDGRTGDYGYTF.

The sample holds many counts of this clonotype. This sequence joins TRBV6-5 and TRBJ2-4; D is uncertain. V lost 2 bases and J lost 3, with 11 bases in between. This CDR3 has 15 amino acids. CDR1 and CDR2 from the germline V gene are MNHEY and SVGAGI. CDR3 nucleotides: TGTGCCAGCAGTTACGCCCGGGCTGGCAAAAACATTCAGTACTTC. Protein: CASSYARAGKNIQYF.

At least ten counts were recorded for this clonotype. The chain is built from TRBV6-1 and TRBJ2-5; D is perhaps TRBD1 (5 bases). The V and J ends lost 2 bases and 2 bases respectively, with 9 bases between them. Germline values: CDR1 MNHNS, CDR2 SASEGT. The CDR3 has 14 residues. Here the CDR3 DNA reads TGTGCCAGCAGTGAACAGACAGTTCAAGAGACCCAGTACTTC. Amino acids: CASSEQTVQETQYF.

The V and J genes are TRBV13 and TRBJ2-7; D unresolved. Germline lookup yields CDR1 PRHDT and CDR2 FYEKMQ (reference sequence). CDR3 length: 11 residues. V shed 5 bases and J shed 6 bases, with 8 bases lying between them. CDR3 sequence: CASSLKGEQYV. CDR3 in DNA: TGTGCCAGCAGCCTCAAGGGCGAGCAGTACGTC.

The J gene is TRBJ2-1, the V gene TRBV14, with 7 nucleotides matching TRBD2. The CDR3 is 16 amino acids. J lost 4 bases, V lost 2 bases, and 8 bases had no gene match. Germline V gives CDR1 SGHDN, CDR2 FVKESK. The CDR3, as DNA: TGTGCCAGCAGCCAACTCGGCGGGAGAGGTTACAATGAGCAGTTCTTC. This gives the protein CASSQLGGRGYNEQFF.

This clonotype has ten or more counts. The chain joins TRBV2 to TRBJ1-2; maybe TRBD1 (5 bases). The CDR3 covers 15 residues. V lost 6 bases to trimming and J lost 5 bases, with 19 bases between them. Looked up from germline, CDR1 is SNHLY and CDR2 is FYNNEI. In nucleotides, the CDR3 is TGTGCCAGCAGCCCTCCGGGACTACTGTCTTATGGCTACACCTTC. Protein product: CASSPPGLLSYGYTF.

This clonotype was seen many times. The V call is TRBV29-1, the J call TRBJ2-7, with 8 bases fitting TRBD1. CDR3 length: 13 amino acids. Germline loops: CDR1 SQVTM, CDR2 ANQGSEA. V trimming: 7 bases; J trimming: 3 bases; junction bases outside the gene matches: 8. CDR3 residues: CSGPGTGDYEQYF. The CDR3, as DNA: TGCAGCGGCCCCGGGACAGGTGACTACGAGCAGTACTTC.

As concerns this clonotype: Only one base separates this from a far larger clonotype, so it likely reflects a read error. The V call is TRBV12-3 or TRBV12-4, the J call TRBJ1-4; no firm D call. V dropped 6 bases and J dropped 0 bases, with 5 bases sitting between them. This CDR3 has 13 amino acids. CDR3 amino acids: CASSPATNEKLFF. CDR3 in DNA: TGTGCCAGCAGCCCTGCAACTAATGAAAAACTGTTTTTT.

The J gene is TRBJ1-2, the V gene TRBV5-1; possible D gene TRBD1, 6 bases. The CDR3 consists of 13 residues. The germline CDR1 and CDR2 sequences are SGHRS and YFSETQ. Trimming left V 4 bases short and J 4 bases short, with 11 bases between. The CDR3 is CASSLDSRYGYTF. The CDR3 DNA reads TGCGCCAGCAGCCTGGACAGCCGCTATGGCTACACCTTC. The complete variable domain, with remaining parts taken from reference TRBV5-1 and TRBJ1-2, reads KAGVTQTPRYLIKTRGQQVTLSCSPISGHRSVSWYQQTPGQGLQFLFEYFSETQRNKGNFPGRFSGRQFSNSRSEMNVSTLELGDSALYLCASSLDSRYGYTFGSGTRLTVV.

Concerning this clonotype: The junction differs from germline at one of its ends, possibly a read error. The chain links TRBV6-5 to TRBJ1-1, with D unclear. Per germline, CDR1 MNHEY and CDR2 SVGAGI. This CDR3 has 13 residues. The CDR3 coding sequence is TGTGCCAGCGGTTACCACGAGAACACTGAAGCTTTCTTT. This encodes CASGYHENTEAFF.

This clonotype showed up many times. V usage is TRBV7-2 and J usage is TRBJ2-7; D remains unclear. The CDR3 spans 15 residues. Between the trimmed V and J ends, which lost 3 bases and 0 bases, there was a span of 12 bases. The germline CDR1 and CDR2 sequences are SGHTA and FQGNSA. CDR3 sequence (DNA): TGTGCCAGCAGCTTCGGCGTCAGGACCTCCTACGAGCAGTACTTC. This encodes CASSFGVRTSYEQYF.

This clonotype was counted at least ten times. The V and J genes are TRBV12-3 or TRBV12-4 and TRBJ1-5; 7 bases are shared with TRBD1. The CDR3 loop spans 15 amino acids. V shed 3 bases, J shed 11 bases, and the junction held 13 bases outside the gene matches. CDR3 DNA: TGTGCCAGCAGTTTCAGGGGGTACCCAAGGAGGTCCCAGCATTTT. Translated, it gives CASSFRGYPRRSQHF.

The table lists this clonotype with many counts. This chain joins TRBV7-9 and TRBJ1-2; 11 bases fit TRBD1. The CDR3 contains 15 residues. With 5 bases clipped from V and 1 base from J, the junction kept 3 bases outside the gene matches. Germline assignment: CDR1 SEHNR and CDR2 FQNEAQ (reference sequence). CDR3 in amino acids: CASSLGQGDNYGYTF. In DNA form, the CDR3 reads TGTGCCAGCAGCCTGGGACAGGGGGATAACTATGGCTACACCTTC.

This clonotype was counted many times. V and J are TRBV7-3 and TRBJ2-3; the match to TRBD1 covers 7 bases. This CDR3 spans 13 amino acids. Germline V CDR1 and CDR2: SGHTA, FQGTGA. Trimming took 4 bases from V and 6 from J; bases not matched to a gene: 4. The CDR3 loop reads CASSSIRGDTQYF. The DNA of the CDR3 is TGTGCCAGCAGCTCCATCAGGGGGGATACGCAGTATTTT.

This clonotype was observed a handful of times. J is TRBJ2-1 and V is TRBV19; tentatively, D is TRBD2 (5 bases). V lost 7 bases and J 1 base, leaving 14 bases between the germline ends. CDR3 length equals 15 residues. The germline V gene has CDR1 LNHDA and CDR2 SQIVND (reference sequence). Here the CDR3 reads CASNFEGSSYNEQFF. CDR3 in DNA: TGTGCCAGTAACTTCGAGGGAAGTTCCTACAATGAGCAGTTCTTC.

The CDR3 DNA sequence: TGTGCCAGCAGTGAACCGGACTGGACGGTGGCTGGGGAGCTGTTTTTT. It specifies CASSEPDWTVAGELFF. The V call is TRBV2, the J call TRBJ2-2; weak D call: TRBD2 (5 bases). CDR1 and CDR2 (germline): SNHLY, FYNNEI. The V end was cut by 2 bases, the J end by 8 bases, with 18 bases between. This CDR3 region has 16 residues.

In its sample, this clonotype was seen a few times. V is TRBV19 and J is TRBJ1-1; the D gene is possibly TRBD1 (5 bases). The CDR3 runs 15 residues. Trimming shortened V by 2 bases and J by 1 base, and 11 bases separated the two germline ends. Germline-derived CDR1 and CDR2 are LNHDA and SQIVND (reference sequence). The chain's CDR3 is CASSIWGSANTEAFF. In DNA form, the CDR3 reads TGTGCCAGTAGTATATGGGGCAGCGCGAACACTGAAGCTTTCTTT.

This rearrangement joins TRBV6-1 to TRBJ2-3; D is unresolved. The CDR3 contains 17 residues. The V gene's germline CDR1 is MNHNS and CDR2 SASEGT. The V end was cut by 4 bases, the J end by 5 bases, with 22 bases between. This CDR3 reads CASSVSAVKEGLDTQYF. CDR3 bases: TGTGCCAGCAGTGTGTCGGCAGTGAAGGAAGGATTAGATACGCAGTATTTT.

V and J are TRBV24-1 and TRBJ1-2, with a possible D match to TRBD1 (6 bases). The CDR3 loop spans 15 amino acids. The V gene lost 3 bases and the J gene lost 5 bases, with 15 bases spanning the gap. Germline loops: CDR1 KGHDR, CDR2 SFDVKD. The CDR3 protein is CATSDTRQGYYGYTF. The CDR3, as DNA: TGTGCCACCAGTGATACGCGTCAGGGGTATTATGGCTACACCTTC.